A single sample is the source of the 24 T cell receptor beta chains below, sequenced in a study of CD8+ T cells in alopecia areata. The authors extracted RNA and reverse transcribed it into cDNA as the sequencing template. This table comes from immunoSEQ multiplex PCR, and its TCRdb copy is limited to in-frame clones, with some not included. The data hold about 120,000 clones, with 35% to 40% observed a single time. The sample consisted of CD4+ T cells sorted from blood. These receptor sequences come from a human donor with alopecia areata.

CDR3 nucleotides: TGTGCCAGCAGCCAATGGACCGAACCCTACGAGCAGTACTTC. Encoded protein: CASSQWTEPYEQYF. The chain combines TRBV11-2 with TRBJ2-7; D unresolved. The CDR3 runs 14 residues. V lost 5 bases to trimming and J lost 2 bases, with 13 bases between them. Germline V CDR1 and CDR2: SGHAT, FQNNGV.

The chain links TRBV7-2 to TRBJ2-7; D call uncertain. Germline-derived CDR1 and CDR2 are SGHTA and FQGNSA. Trimming cost V 0 bases and J 1 base, with 7 bases left between them. The CDR3 is 14 amino acids. CDR3 residues: CASSLAPVSYEQYF. The CDR3 DNA reads as TGTGCCAGCAGCTTAGCCCCCGTGTCCTACGAGCAGTACTTC.

V and J are TRBV29-1 and TRBJ1-2; perhaps TRBD1 as D (5 bases). The ends were cut back, 4 bases at V and 6 bases at J, with 21 bases in the middle. Germline CDR1 and CDR2: SQVTM and ANQGSEA. The CDR3 loop spans 15 amino acids. This chain's CDR3 is CSVAGLGSAVHGYTF. The CDR3 nucleotides read TGCAGCGTTGCAGGGTTGGGTAGTGCGGTCCATGGCTACACCTTC.

The V call is TRBV7-3, the J call TRBJ2-2, with no clear D. The CDR3 length is 12 residues. Germline V lookup: CDR1 SGHTA, CDR2 FQGTGA. The ends were cut back, 5 bases at V and 2 bases at J, with 3 bases in the middle. CDR3 protein: CASSPNTGELFF. The CDR3 nucleotides are TGTGCCAGCAGCCCCAACACCGGGGAGCTGTTTTTT.

This clone was observed a handful of times. V usage is TRBV29-1 and J usage is TRBJ2-1, with D perhaps matching TRBD1 or TRBD2 (6 bases each). The CDR3 runs to 14 residues. CDR1 SQVTM and CDR2 ANQGSEA come from the germline V gene. V lost 8 bases to trimming and J lost 6 bases, with 20 bases between them. CDR3 loop: CSPRGVPIPNEQFF. The DNA for the CDR3 is TGCAGCCCGAGGGGGGTCCCTATCCCCAATGAGCAGTTCTTC.

The gene calls are TRBV28 and TRBJ1-2; no clear D gene. Germline V gives CDR1 MDHEN, CDR2 SYDVKM. This CDR3 has 14 residues. The V and J ends lost 3 bases and 8 bases respectively, with 16 bases between them. The CDR3 DNA sequence: TGTGCCAGCAGTTTGACGGTGTCGTTGGGGGGCTACACCTTC. Residues: CASSLTVSLGGYTF.

This clone occurred a few times. The chain links TRBV28 to TRBJ2-3; D not resolved. Germline V gene lookup returns CDR1 MDHEN and CDR2 SYDVKM. Trimming took 1 base from V and 4 from J, leaving 3 bases between them. The CDR3 covers 12 residues. Here the CDR3 reads CASSLFADTQYF. The CDR3 DNA reads TGTGCCAGCAGTTTATTCGCAGATACGCAGTATTTT.

The V call is TRBV2, the J call TRBJ2-1; a weak D match, TRBD1 (5 bases). This CDR3 region has 16 residues. The V end was cut by 2 bases, the J end by 3 bases, with 14 bases between. CDR1 and CDR2 (germline): SNHLY, FYNNEI. CDR3 loop: CASSESPGQIYNEQFF. The CDR3 nucleotides are TGTGCCAGCAGTGAATCGCCCGGACAAATCTACAATGAGCAGTTCTTC.

This clone turned up a few times. The rearrangement joins TRBV11-1 to TRBJ2-5; 7 nucleotides align to TRBD1. CDR1 is SGHAT and CDR2 is FQDESV in the germline V gene (reference sequence). V lost 5 bases, J lost 5 bases, and 5 bases stayed unmatched. CDR3 length: 13 residues. The CDR3 here is CASSLRQGETQYF. The CDR3 DNA is TGTGCCAGCAGCCTTCGACAGGGTGAGACCCAGTACTTC.

DNA of the CDR3: TGCAGCGTCCACAGACCGGGACAAGGCCATGGCTACACCTTC. Translating gives CSVHRPGQGHGYTF. The V and J genes are TRBV29-1 and TRBJ1-2, with D possibly TRBD1 on 6 matching bases. The germline V and J ends were trimmed by 6 bases and 6 bases, with 20 bases remaining between them. CDR1 is SQVTM and CDR2 is ANQGSEA in the germline V gene. The CDR3 extends over 14 amino acids.

This clone appeared a few times. The chain combines TRBV28 with TRBJ1-2; D call uncertain. This CDR3 region has 14 residues. V lost 2 bases and J lost 7, with 14 bases in between. Germline V gives CDR1 MDHEN, CDR2 SYDVKM. The CDR3 sequence is CASSLRFAPFGYTF. In nucleotides, the CDR3 is TGTGCCAGCAGTTTACGCTTCGCGCCCTTTGGCTACACCTTC.

This clone was observed a handful of times. V is TRBV29-1 and J is TRBJ2-1, with a weak D call TRBD1 (6 bases). This CDR3 contains 14 residues. Looked up from germline, CDR1 is SQVTM and CDR2 is ANQGSEA. V lost 4 bases and J lost 3, with 13 bases in between. The CDR3, as DNA: TGCAGCGTTGGGGGTTGGGGGCTCTACAATGAGCAGTTCTTC. Amino acids: CSVGGWGLYNEQFF.

This clone was recorded at least ten times. Here the CDR3 DNA reads TGTGCCAGCAGCTTAGCTGGGCAGCTCCAGTACTTC. Protein: CASSLAGQLQYF. This chain links TRBV7-8 with TRBJ2-4; D unresolved. Germline CDR1 reads SGHVS; CDR2 reads FQNEAQ. V lost 0 bases, J lost 13 bases, and 10 bases lay in between. CDR3 length: 12 residues.

The rearrangement joins TRBV18 to TRBJ1-2; TRBD1 matches 8 bases. The CDR3 runs 14 residues. Germline V gives CDR1 KGHSH, CDR2 LQKENI. The ends lost 5 bases at V and 0 bases at J; junction bases unmatched: 2. Written as DNA, the CDR3 is TGTGCCAGCTCAACGACAGGGGCTAACTATGGCTACACCTTC. Protein: CASSTTGANYGYTF.

This rearrangement joins TRBV4-3 to TRBJ2-3; D is unclear. Germline CDR1 LGHNA, CDR2 YSLEER. There are 11 residues in the CDR3. The V gene lost 2 bases and the J gene lost 6 bases, with 3 bases spanning the gap. CDR3 nucleotide sequence: TGCGCCAGCAGCCAATCGGATACGCAGTATTTT. Its protein product is CASSQSDTQYF.

In DNA form, the CDR3 reads TGTGCCTGGGGCAGGGCCCCCGGAACCTACGAGCAGTACTTC. Translated, it gives CAWGRAPGTYEQYF. V gene TRBV30 combines with J gene TRBJ2-7, with a tentative D call TRBD1 (5 bases). The CDR3 runs 14 residues. Germline CDR1 reads GTSNPN; CDR2 reads SVGIG (reference sequence). Trimming cost V 5 bases and J 2 bases, with 16 bases left between them. The whole variable domain, remainder taken from reference TRBV30 and TRBJ2-7, is SQTIHQWPATLVQPVGSPLSLECTVEGTSNPNLYWYRQAAGRGLQLLFYSVGIGQISSEVPQNLSASRPQDRQFILSSKKLLLSDSGFYLCAWGRAPGTYEQYFGPGTRLTVT.

The genes are TRBV23-1 and TRBJ2-7, with TRBD1 matching 10 bases. TRBV23-1 is given ORF status, its function remaining uncertain. V was clipped by 4 bases and J by 2 bases; unmatched bases: 2. This CDR3 spans 14 amino acids. CDR3 DNA sequence: TGCGCCAGCAGTCGCGGGACAGGGGCCTACGAGCAGTACTTC. The encoded protein is CASSRGTGAYEQYF.

The rearrangement joins TRBV20-1 to TRBJ1-2; D unresolved. With 4 bases removed from V and 6 bases from J, the gap between germline ends came to 9 bases. The germline V gene has CDR1 DFQATT and CDR2 SNEGSKA (reference sequence). This CDR3 has 11 residues. The CDR3 DNA reads TGCAGTGCTACCCCAACGGATGGCTACACCTTC. It encodes CSATPTDGYTF.

This clone has more than one count but fewer than ten. The CDR3 bases are TGCAGCGCCGTGGACAGGGGCGGCCAGCCCCAGCATTTT. Translated, it gives CSAVDRGGQPQHF. The chain is built from TRBV29-1 and TRBJ1-5; 9 bases are shared with TRBD1. The trim removed 7 bases at V and 7 bases at J, leaving 8 bases unmatched. The CDR3 is 13 residues long. Germline lookup yields CDR1 SQVTM and CDR2 ANQGSEA.

The chain recombines TRBV2 with TRBJ1-5; TRBD1 aligns across 10 bases. Germline V gives CDR1 SNHLY, CDR2 FYNNEI. The CDR3 is 15 residues long. The V and J ends lost 1 base and 11 bases, in that order; junction bases with no gene match: 8. The CDR3 coding sequence is TGTGCCAGCAGTGAAGTGACAGGGGGCCACCGGGCCCAGCATTTT. Its translation is CASSEVTGGHRAQHF.

This clone occurred a few times. The rearrangement links TRBV18 to TRBJ2-3; TRBD2 is a possible D gene (5 bases). V gave up 6 bases and J gave up 6 bases, with 19 bases separating them. This CDR3 has 15 residues. CDR1 and CDR2 (germline): KGHSH, LQKENI. The DNA of the CDR3 is TGTGCCAGCTCGGGCGCCGGGATCCCCACGGATACGCAGTATTTT. Translation gives CASSGAGIPTDTQYF.

This clone was observed a few times. The chain recombines TRBV11-1 with TRBJ1-1; D remains unclear. The CDR3 has 13 amino acids. V was shortened by 0 bases and J by 4 bases, with 6 bases between the two germline ends. The germline V gene encodes CDR1 SGHAT and CDR2 FQDESV (reference sequence). As DNA, the CDR3 is TGTGCCAGCAGCTTAGCAGCTCTCACTGAAGCTTTCTTT. It encodes CASSLAALTEAFF.

This clone was seen more than once but under ten times. The chain carries TRBV7-9 and TRBJ2-3; D is undetermined. V lost 2 bases and J 2 bases, leaving 8 bases between the germline ends. Germline assignment: CDR1 SEHNR and CDR2 FQNEAQ (reference sequence). The CDR3 loop spans 14 amino acids. The CDR3 DNA is TGTGCCAGCAGCTTACGAGACAACACAGATACGCAGTATTTT. Translation: CASSLRDNTDTQYF.

This clone came up a few times. CDR3 DNA: TGTGCCAGCAGTAATAGACAGGGCGGGCACAATCAGCCCCAGCATTTT. It codes for CASSNRQGGHNQPQHF. V gene TRBV6-6 combines with J gene TRBJ1-5, with 7 positions matching TRBD1. Germline CDR1 and CDR2: MNHNY and SVGAGI (reference sequence). After removal of 5 bases from V and 3 bases from J, the junction contained 10 bases not matched to a gene. CDR3 length: 16 residues.